The source of this T cell receptor beta chain is a study of blood T cell repertoires in COVID-19. Study summary: T cells, B-cell-depleted T cells, or PBMCs supplied cDNA or gDNA.

In the study's own analysis: Scientists estimated how many nucleated cells there were by amplifying reference gene primers. The repertoire was sequenced with immunoSEQ multiplex PCR; TCRdb's copy has only in-frame clones and lacks some. V, J and clone size are those of that table, while D and trimming were read from the DNA. The data hold around 340,000 clones, with just over 85% observed a single time. Clinical history reported by participants formed the basis on which cohorts were assigned. This CDR3 has 13 residues. V was cut by 7 bases and J by 5 bases, with 17 bases left in between. Germline V CDR1 and CDR2: SQVTM, ANQGSEA.

The clonotype comes from a woman aged 40 to 55 with acute COVID-19. This sequence joins TRBV29-1 and TRBJ1-1, with D unclear. Sequencing was performed on PBMCs or T cells enriched from blood (not recorded which). The chain's CDR3 is CSAAPRGLTEAFF. The CDR3 DNA follows: TGCAGCGCCGCACCTAGAGGATTGACTGAAGCTTTCTTT.